These 17 T cell receptor beta chains were sequenced from one sample in a study of blood T cell repertoires in COVID-19 (dated by TCRdb to the early 2020s). The receptor library was made with the immunoSEQ multiplex PCR assay. Drawn from immuneACCESS, this table holds only the in-frame rearrangements with V and J called that TCRdb kept. Clones are partly lost; checked studies trace under half to an unresolved V gene and leave the rest unexplained. The sample profile shows approximately 200,000 clones; about 86% of them were found once. The ten biggest clones cover 2.5% to 3% of the sample. The sample consisted of peripheral blood. These receptors all stem from a woman aged 30 to 39 with active or convalescent COVID-19.

The gene calls are TRBV24-1 and TRBJ2-1; the D gene is possibly TRBD2 (5 bases). The CDR3 loop spans 12 amino acids. Trimming pared 5 bases from V and 5 bases from J, leaving 6 bases between. Germline V gives CDR1 KGHDR, CDR2 SFDVKD. The CDR3 DNA follows: TGTGCCACCAGTGCCGGGAACAATGAGCAGTTCTTC. Protein: CATSAGNNEQFF.

The chain uses TRBV11-2 and TRBJ1-1, with a tentative D call TRBD1 (5 bases). The CDR3 totals 16 residues. The germline V gene encodes CDR1 SGHAT and CDR2 FQNNGV. V was shortened by 4 bases and J by 6 bases, with 21 bases between the two germline ends. This chain's CDR3 is CASSSPMGAGRAEAFF. The CDR3 nucleotides are TGTGCCAGCAGCTCCCCCATGGGTGCAGGGAGGGCTGAAGCTTTCTTT.

The chain links TRBV9 to TRBJ1-5; 8 bases are a match to TRBD1. CDR1 is SGDLS and CDR2 is YYNGEE in the germline V gene. Trimming cost V 0 bases and J 3 bases; bases outside gene matches: 2. The CDR3 extends over 15 amino acids. CDR3: CASSVGQGINQPQHF. Written as DNA, the CDR3 is TGTGCCAGCAGCGTAGGACAGGGGATCAATCAGCCCCAGCATTTT.

The chain has TRBV21-1 and TRBJ1-3; the table assigns TRBD1, which was not confirmed against the DNA. TRBV21-1 is described as a pseudogene. The CDR3 sequence is 19 residues long. The CDR3 is CASSKCNRGFTPSGNTIYF. CDR3 nucleotide sequence: TGTGCCAGCAGCAAATGTAACAGGGGTTTTACACCCTCTGGAAACACCATATATTTT.

This clone was detected many times. The chain employs TRBV27 and TRBJ1-6; D is perhaps TRBD1 (6 bases). Germline CDR1 reads MNHEY; CDR2 reads SMNVEV (reference sequence). V shed 3 bases and J shed 10 bases, with 13 bases lying between them. This CDR3 comprises 14 residues. DNA for the CDR3: TGTGCCAGCAGTTTCTCCAGGGGTGGATCACCCCTCCACTTT. This encodes CASSFSRGGSPLHF.

The genes are TRBV5-1 and TRBJ2-7; 7 positions agree with TRBD1. The germline CDR1 and CDR2 sequences are SGHRS and YFSETQ. This CDR3 region has 14 residues. V dropped 4 bases and J dropped 3; count of bases not matched to a gene: 7. The CDR3 reads CASSVLGTDYEQYF. The CDR3 region has the DNA TGCGCCAGCAGCGTGTTAGGGACAGACTACGAGCAGTACTTC.

There are a few counts of this clone. The chain recombines TRBV20-1 with TRBJ2-1; D ambiguous. Germline V gives CDR1 DFQATT, CDR2 SNEGSKA (reference sequence). V dropped 3 bases and J dropped 0 bases, with 12 bases sitting between them. This CDR3 comprises 15 residues. The CDR3 region has the DNA TGCAGTGCTAGTGGTCTCGTTAGCTCCTACAATGAGCAGTTCTTC. Translated: CSASGLVSSYNEQFF.

This chain joins TRBV5-1 and TRBJ1-1; 11 bases fit TRBD1. The CDR3 is 16 amino acids. J was trimmed by 6 bases and V by 4 bases; bases with no gene match: 11. Germline V gene data show CDR1 as SGHRS and CDR2 as YFSETQ. For the CDR3, the DNA is TGCGCCAGCAGCGAGGACAGGGGGCCCCCAAGCCCTGAAGCTTTCTTT. Encoded protein: CASSEDRGPPSPEAFF.

The V gene is TRBV2, the J gene TRBJ2-5, with a possible D match to TRBD1 (6 bases). The CDR3 totals 13 residues. V gave up 5 bases and J gave up 5 bases, with 12 bases separating them. Germline V CDR1 and CDR2: SNHLY, FYNNEI. CDR3: CASSSDSRETQYF. The CDR3 DNA sequence: TGTGCCAGCAGTTCGGACAGTAGGGAGACCCAGTACTTC. Using reference TRBV2 and TRBJ2-5 for the parts outside the CDR3, the full variable domain is EPEVTQTPSHQVTQMGQEVILRCVPISNHLYFYWYRQILGQKVEFLVSFYNNEISEKSEIFDDQFSVERPDGSNFTLKIRSTKLEDSAMYFCASSSDSRETQYFGPGTRLLVL.

V gene TRBV5-1 combines with J gene TRBJ2-5; D may be TRBD1 (5 bases). The V end lost 1 base, the J end lost 2 bases, and 9 bases lay between the germline ends. CDR1 SGHRS and CDR2 YFSETQ come from the germline V gene. This CDR3 has 14 amino acids. The CDR3: CASSLNAGQETQYF. The CDR3 coding sequence is TGCGCCAGCAGCTTGAATGCAGGGCAAGAGACCCAGTACTTC. The complete variable domain, with remaining parts taken from reference TRBV5-1 and TRBJ2-5, reads KAGVTQTPRYLIKTRGQQVTLSCSPISGHRSVSWYQQTPGQGLQFLFEYFSETQRNKGNFPGRFSGRQFSNSRSEMNVSTLELGDSALYLCASSLNAGQETQYFGPGTRLLVL.

This clone was found many times. This chain joins TRBV29-1 and TRBJ2-5; TRBD2 matches at 11 bases. In germline, CDR1 is SQVTM, CDR2 ANQGSEA. After removal of 3 bases from V and 2 bases from J, the junction contained 5 bases not matched to a gene. The CDR3 length is 15 residues. The CDR3 region is CSVDRIAGGQETQYF. The CDR3 region has the DNA TGCAGCGTTGATCGGATAGCGGGAGGGCAAGAGACCCAGTACTTC.

This chain links TRBV30 with TRBJ1-5; D is perhaps TRBD1 (5 bases). CDR1 and CDR2 (germline): GTSNPN, SVGIG (reference sequence). The CDR3 has 13 amino acids. The germline V and J ends were trimmed by 1 base and 2 bases, with 6 bases remaining between them. CDR3 sequence reads: CAWSEGRNQPQHF. CDR3 in DNA: TGTGCCTGGAGTGAGGGGCGCAATCAGCCCCAGCATTTT.

DNA for the CDR3: TGTGCCAGCTCACCAGTGGCAGTTAATGAGCAGTTCTTC. Its protein is CASSPVAVNEQFF. The chain carries TRBV18 and TRBJ2-1; D call uncertain. V lost 2 bases and J 7 bases, leaving 9 bases between the germline ends. The V gene's germline CDR1 is KGHSH and CDR2 LQKENI. The CDR3 is 13 amino acids.

The rearrangement joins TRBV5-6 to TRBJ2-3, with a tentative D call TRBD2 (6 bases). With 4 bases removed from V and 0 bases from J, the gap between germline ends came to 12 bases. The germline gives CDR1 SGHDT, CDR2 YYEEEE. This CDR3 is built from 15 residues. In nucleotides, the CDR3 is TGTGCCAGCAGCCCGGGACTTTCTAGCACAGATACGCAGTATTTT. Residues: CASSPGLSSTDTQYF.

This sequence joins TRBV5-1 and TRBJ2-7; TRBD2 matches at 13 bases. The CDR3 has 15 amino acids. With 4 bases clipped from V and 6 bases from J, the junction kept 7 bases outside the gene matches. The V gene's germline CDR1 is SGHRS and CDR2 YFSETQ. The CDR3 spells CASSTGLAGVSEQYF. The CDR3 DNA follows: TGCGCCAGCAGCACCGGACTAGCGGGAGTATCCGAGCAGTACTTC.

This clone showed up just once. This CDR3 reads CASSLGRGSIAKNIQYF. The CDR3 DNA follows: TGCGCCAGCAGCTTGGGTCGGGGGTCCATAGCCAAAAACATTCAGTACTTC. This sequence joins TRBV5-1 and TRBJ2-4; the D gene is possibly TRBD2 (6 bases). The CDR3 runs 17 residues. CDR1 and CDR2 from the germline V gene are SGHRS and YFSETQ. V gave up 0 bases and J gave up 0 bases, with 13 bases separating them.

V and J are TRBV6-5 and TRBJ1-1, with 7 bases that match TRBD1. Germline loops: CDR1 MNHEY, CDR2 SVGAGI. This CDR3 has 15 amino acids. V trimming: 6 bases; J trimming: 1 base; junction bases outside the gene matches: 8. CDR3: CASRLQGLTNTEAFF. DNA for the CDR3: TGTGCCAGCAGGCTACAGGGGCTGACGAACACTGAAGCTTTCTTT.